This TCR beta chain was documented in a study of spatial heterogeneity in lung cancer (dated by TCRdb to the late 2010s). Study-wide context: Beta-chain transcripts were consistently detected in greater numbers than alpha-chain transcripts, which likely reflects a higher abundance of beta-chain transcripts. In tumor regions, TCR transcript counts showed a strong correlation with a T cell transcriptional module score derived from matched bulk RNA-seq. In the raw uncorrected reads, each unique combination of TCR and UMI appeared on average more than ten times. In non-small cell lung cancer, the study quantitatively compared TCR alpha and beta repertoires across several tumor regions, matched nontumor lung, and blood. Nonsynonymous mutation counts, determined by whole-exome sequencing of tumor tissue, were related to features of the TCR repertoire. At surgery, some 220 tumor regions, around 65 matched nontumor lung samples and a few dozen PBMC samples were TCR-sequenced for both alpha and beta chains. What the study reported, not specific to this receptor: The count of ubiquitous expanded TCRs correlated with the count of ubiquitous nonsynonymous mutations, and the count of regional expanded TCRs correlated with the count of regional nonsynonymous mutations. Confirming at a functional level the hypothesis that regional TCRs recognize regional mutations was considered to require additional single-cell paired TCR alpha and beta sequencing. The tumor nonsynonymous mutation count correlated with the number of expanded alpha and beta TCRs within the tumor. TCR-seq coverage of tumor T cells was estimated at only 7% to 8% for alpha chains and less than 15% for beta chains.

Note on this clonotype: Which antigen it targets is not known. Nothing much larger sits one base from this clone, and base qualities are not available. This beta chain slipped into a library made for alpha chains as a stray read, so its size is not meaningful.

From cysteine to phenylalanine, the CDR3 is 14 amino acids long. Of the read, only the CDR3 DNA is kept; its 42 bases are in frame from base 1. Cut back by 6 bases and 0 bases, the V and J ends lie 10 bases apart. The germline V gene specifies MNHNS as CDR1 and SASEGT as CDR2. Library construction relied on 5' RACE. Sequencing instrument: NextSeq 500. To allow correction of PCR and sequencing errors, the TCR library protocol tagged every TCR cDNA molecule with a unique molecular identifier. As for the original processing: TCR identification, UMI-based error correction and CDR3 extraction were performed with Decombinator tools. Expanded TCRs were defined as those above a frequency of 2 per 1,000, corresponding to the top 1% of the tumor frequency distribution. Expanded tumor TCRs were classed as regional if statistically deemed absent (corrected P<0.05) from at least one tumor region, otherwise ubiquitous. Renyi diversity was computed with the R vegan package after each repertoire had been subsampled 100 times to 5,000 TCRs. CDR3 similarity networks were built from amino acid triplet string-kernel similarity, connecting CDR3s with pairwise similarity above 0.82. TCRdb reprocessed the public reads (quality trimming at Q25 with fastp, clone calling with MiXCR) and kept in-frame beta chains. Rows with a matching CDR3 protein are joined into one entry that keeps the most common DNA and genes. None of the V and J calls come from the authors' own analysis; TCRdb made them. Across this sample there are 300 or so distinct CDR3 sequences, with 40% to 50% seen only once. The ten largest clones add up to around 34% of the sample.

The time point label, read with the paper, signifies: sample taken at primary tumor resection. Samples were obtained from roughly 72 patients with early-stage, untreated non-small cell lung cancer from the lung TRACERx cohort. TCR sequencing used whole RNA extracted from tumor and nontumor lung tissue, or from cryopreserved PBMC samples, without cell sorting. Patients were selected for TCR sequencing only if sufficient RNA was available from at least two tumor regions. Tumor and adjacent nontumor lung specimens were reviewed by a lung pathologist before selection. This TCR was sampled from a male donor with early-stage non-small cell lung cancer. The chain is made from TRBV6-1 and TRBJ2-3, and the D gene may be TRBD1, 5 bases matching. Sequencing used lung tumor tissue, obtained at surgery. The CDR3 has the sequence CASRDRTSTDTQYF. In nucleotide form, the sequence is TGTGCCAGCAGGGACCGGACAAGCACAGATACGCAGTATTTT.